Listed below are T cell receptor beta chains from one sample, sequenced in a study of T-cell memory formation after mild COVID-19. One entry per CDR3 protein results from TCRdb running MiXCR on the 5' RACE reads. The table shows around 530,000 distinct CDR3 sequences, with about 20% occurring only once. Sequenced sample: PBMCs or a T cell subset sorted from them (not recorded which). The receptor source for this set is an adult woman who had mild COVID-19 (a few samples of this study predate the infection). Cell type and time point are not known. Both conserved end residues are part of each CDR3. Fields, in order: clone size, D gene, J gene, V gene, CDR3 protein, CDR3 DNA. A D gene is named only where the DNA matches it firmly. The size entry is marked missing in some rows and otherwise reads once, few, many or a size class.

-,-,TRBJ1-1,TRBV5-5,CASSLLGKNTEAFF,TGTGCCAGCAGCTTGCTCGGCAAGAACACTGAAGCTTTCTTT
-,-,TRBJ2-7,TRBV30,CAWSGGAYEQYF,TGTGCCTGGAGTGGAGGGGCGTACGAGCAGTACTTC
many,TRBD2,TRBJ2-1,TRBV29-1,CSVLAEVSSYNEQFF,TGCAGCGTTCTAGCGGAAGTAAGCTCCTACAATGAGCAGTTCTTC
-,-,TRBJ1-6,TRBV12-3/TRBV12-4,CASRGTGTGNSPLHF,TGTGCCAGCAGGGGAACCGGGACTGGTAATTCACCCCTCCACTTT
few,-,TRBJ2-1,TRBV5-1,CASSLVRGDEQFF,TGCGCCAGCAGCTTGGTCAGGGGCGATGAGCAGTTCTTC
-,-,TRBJ1-5,TRBV24-1,CATSDSIISNQPQHF,TGTGCCACCAGTGATTCGATAATCAGCAATCAGCCCCAGCATTTT
-,-,TRBJ1-3,TRBV12-3/TRBV12-4,CASSLAAVPGNTIYF,TGTGCCAGCAGTTTAGCCGCGGTTCCTGGAAACACCATATATTTT
-,-,TRBJ1-6,TRBV18,CASSPKSSYNSPLHF,TGTGCCAGCTCACCGAAGAGCTCCTATAATTCACCCCTCCACTTT
few,-,TRBJ2-7,TRBV7-4,CASSLRPSSYRWYEQYF,TGTGCCAGCAGCTTAAGGCCCTCCTCGTATCGCTGGTACGAGCAGTACTTC
few,-,TRBJ1-1,TRBV5-1,CASSLATTNTEAFF,TGCGCCAGCAGCTTGGCCACAACCAACACTGAAGCTTTCTTT
few,TRBD1,TRBJ2-1,TRBV5-1,CASSLGTGGRDEQFF,TGCGCCAGCAGCCTCGGGACAGGGGGCCGAGATGAGCAGTTCTTC
few,-,TRBJ2-3,TRBV6-2/TRBV6-3,CASAVGGPRDTQYF,TGTGCCAGTGCCGTCGGCGGCCCGCGGGATACGCAGTATTTT
-,-,TRBJ2-7,TRBV9,CASSQGDLAHEQYF,TGTGCCAGCTCCCAAGGGGACCTCGCCCACGAGCAGTACTTC
few,TRBD2,TRBJ2-1,TRBV11-3,CASSSGTSGASSYNEQFF,TGTGCCAGCAGCTCCGGGACTAGCGGAGCGAGCTCCTACAATGAGCAGTTCTTC
few,-,TRBJ1-2,TRBV20-1,CSAWGESGYTF,TGCAGTGCATGGGGGGAATCTGGCTACACCTTC
-,TRBD2,TRBJ2-1,TRBV7-2,CASSLQGLAVSNEQFF,TGTGCCAGCAGCTTGCAGGGACTAGCGGTCTCCAATGAGCAGTTCTTC
few,-,TRBJ1-1,TRBV4-3,CASSQGRHWNTEAFF,TGCGCCAGCAGCCAAGGAAGACACTGGAACACTGAAGCTTTCTTT
-,TRBD2,TRBJ2-3,TRBV6-6,CASIIGLAGGEDTQYF,TGTGCCAGCATAATTGGACTAGCGGGAGGGGAAGATACGCAGTATTTT
few,-,TRBJ2-7,TRBV10-3,CAISESRLGGRF,TGTGCCATCAGTGAGTCGCGGTTGGGGGGCCGCTTC
few,TRBD2,TRBJ2-5,TRBV3-1,CASGSYGGLAGEETQYF,TGTGCCAGTGGATCCTACGGGGGACTAGCGGGAGAAGAGACCCAGTACTTC
many,-,TRBJ2-1,TRBV5-5,CASSLTLRGQFF,TGTGCCAGCAGCTTGACGTTGCGCGGGCAGTTCTTC
-,-,TRBJ1-2,TRBV20-1,CSEGQNYGYTF,TGCAGTGAAGGGCAGAACTATGGCTACACCTTC
-,TRBD1,TRBJ1-6,TRBV10-1,CASSLDRRSSYNSPLHF,TGCGCCAGCAGCTTGGACAGGAGAAGCTCCTATAATTCACCCCTCCACTTT
few,TRBD1,TRBJ2-7,TRBV24-1,CATSDIRTGRPYEQYF,TGTGCCACCAGTGATATCCGGACAGGTAGACCCTACGAGCAGTACTTC
many,TRBD2,TRBJ2-7,TRBV12-3/TRBV12-4,CASSPSESGGEQYF,TGTGCCAGCAGCCCTTCCGAGTCGGGGGGCGAGCAGTACTTC
few,-,TRBJ2-5,TRBV6-2/TRBV6-3,CASSYRTQTQYF,TGTGCCAGCAGTTACAGGACCCAGACCCAGTACTTC
-,-,TRBJ1-5,TRBV4-1,CASSQAGVSQPQHF,TGCGCCAGCAGCCAAGCAGGGGTTAGTCAGCCCCAGCATTTT
few,-,TRBJ1-1,TRBV3-1,CASSLRDSGNTEAFF,TGTGCCAGCAGTCTAAGAGACAGTGGGAACACTGAAGCTTTCTTT
-,TRBD1,TRBJ2-1,TRBV27,CASSRPAGGAYNEQFF,TGTGCCAGCAGTCGACCGGCAGGGGGCGCGTACAATGAGCAGTTCTTC
few,TRBD2,TRBJ2-7,TRBV18,CASSPAGGTAYEQYF,TGTGCCAGCTCACCAGCCGGGGGGACCGCCTACGAGCAGTACTTC
few,-,TRBJ1-1,TRBV29-1,CSVEGGTEAFF,TGCAGCGTTGAGGGGGGCACTGAAGCTTTCTTT
-,-,TRBJ1-3,TRBV25-1,CASSEYTGSGNTIYF,TGTGCCAGCAGTGAATATACAGGCTCTGGAAACACCATATATTTT
few,-,TRBJ2-7,TRBV12-3/TRBV12-4,CATRGSSSYEQYF,TGTGCCACCCGAGGGTCTAGCTCCTACGAGCAGTACTTC
-,-,TRBJ2-5,TRBV24-1,CATSDPGSQETQYF,TGTGCCACCAGCGATCCCGGCTCACAAGAGACCCAGTACTTC
-,-,TRBJ1-5,TRBV20-1,CSALAGTASRGQHF,TGCAGTGCTCTAGCCGGGACGGCCTCGAGGGGCCAGCATTTT
few,-,TRBJ1-2,TRBV20-1,CSARVSGGRRGYTF,TGCAGTGCTAGAGTCTCCGGGGGGCGCAGGGGCTACACCTTC
many,TRBD2,TRBJ2-1,TRBV25-1,CASTLPRGSNDNEQFF,TGTGCCAGCACTCTCCCTCGCGGGAGTAACGACAATGAGCAGTTCTTC
many,-,TRBJ1-1,TRBV5-1,CASRFGGYTEAFF,TGCGCCAGCAGGTTCGGCGGGTACACTGAAGCTTTCTTT
many,-,TRBJ2-2,TRBV20-1,CSARDATRGAGELFF,TGCAGTGCTAGAGATGCGACACGGGGAGCCGGGGAGCTGTTTTTT
-,TRBD1,TRBJ1-2,TRBV10-3,CATAPGQGRGYTF,TGTGCCACGGCGCCGGGACAGGGCCGGGGCTACACCTTC
few,TRBD1,TRBJ1-2,TRBV5-1,CASSHQGGSYGYTF,TGCGCCAGCAGCCATCAGGGGGGTTCCTATGGCTACACCTTC